This T cell receptor (beta chain) stems from a study of T cells after posttransplantation cyclophosphamide. Study-wide results and limits: Donor CD8+ memory clones often dominated recipient blood repertoires at later times.

Assay used: immunoSEQ multiplex PCR; TCRdb lists only in-frame clones, some missing. The sample was found to contain about 12,000 clones, and every one recurs. This clone was recorded at least ten times. Its antigen is still unknown. Trimming removed 3 bases from V and 8 bases from J; junction bases left unmatched: 8. This CDR3 contains 15 residues. CDR1 is LNHDA and CDR2 is SQIVND in the germline V gene (reference sequence). V is TRBV19 and J is TRBJ2-1, with 9 bases fitting TRBD2. The specimen was PBMCs. The clonotype comes from a woman between 40 and 55 years old in good health, CMV-negative, and a related stem cell transplant donor. This CDR3 is CASSMVGLATYEQFF. The CDR3 DNA reads TGTGCCAGTAGTATGGTGGGACTAGCTACCTATGAGCAGTTCTTC.